This entry is about one TCR beta chain. No antigen is known for it. 60 Vbeta and 13 Jbeta primers were used in PCR. TCRdb's table, derived via immunoSEQ multiplex PCR, lists solely in-frame clones and lacks some. The table has about 150,000 clones, about three quarters seen once. Per the germline V gene, CDR1 is SGHAT and CDR2 is FQNNGV. The CDR3 totals 14 residues. J gave up 7 bases and V 3 bases, and 5 bases lay outside the gene matches. This record comes from a study of cytomegalovirus exposure and HLA in healthy donors. General study results and limits: Productive rates of about 90% or about 30% were seen for most TCR beta V segments in an earlier analysis. Rarity characterized most TCR sequences, yet some public TCRs appeared in many donors. Later, an analysis found that common viral pathogens appeared to be linked with several of the most significant clusters.

The receptor was isolated from a man aged 45-65 years in good health and CMV-seropositive. Sequencing was carried out using PBMCs. The rearrangement joins TRBV11-2 to TRBJ1-5, with 8 bases identical to TRBD1. The CDR3 DNA reads as TGTGCCAGCAGCTTTCAGGGGGCCCGACAGCCCCAGCATTTT. It specifies CASSFQGARQPQHF.